The 12 T cell receptor beta chains listed next were all sequenced from one sample in a study of shared clonotypes between healthy human individuals. Sequencing was performed with immunoSEQ multiplex PCR; in TCRdb, only in-frame clones are kept and a portion is missing. The sample lists 450,000 to 650,000 clones, around three quarters occurring once. Sequencing input: PBMCs. The source of these receptors is a woman aged 40 to 50 in good health. Some clones in this sample may be carry-over from other donors' samples.

V is TRBV30 and J is TRBJ1-6; TRBD1 matches at 7 bases. After removal of 4 bases from V and 7 bases from J, the junction contained 10 bases not matched to a gene. This CDR3 spans 15 amino acids. Germline CDR1 and CDR2: GTSNPN and SVGIG (reference sequence). This chain's CDR3 is CAWIRDSTGNSPLHF. The CDR3 bases are TGTGCCTGGATAAGGGACAGCACGGGAAATTCACCCCTCCACTTT.

This CDR3 is CATSRRTLNTEAFF. CDR3 DNA: TGTGCCACCAGCAGACGGACCCTCAACACTGAAGCTTTCTTT. This chain connects TRBV15 to TRBJ1-1; D is unclear. V lost 2 bases and J 2 bases, leaving 9 bases between the germline ends. This CDR3 contains 14 residues. Germline V gives CDR1 LNHNV, CDR2 YYDKDF (reference sequence).

The V and J genes are TRBV6-1 and TRBJ2-7, with 10 positions matching TRBD1. Trimming at V came to 10 bases and at J to 4 bases, leaving 13 bases not matched to a gene. The CDR3 extends over 15 amino acids. Germline loops: CDR1 MNHNS, CDR2 SASEGT. The CDR3 reads CAIHSPGQGPYEQYF. The CDR3 DNA follows: TGTGCCATCCACTCGCCGGGACAGGGGCCTTACGAGCAGTACTTC.

DNA of the CDR3: TGTGCTAGTGGTTTGGTACTGTCGGCTTTCTTT. As protein: CASGLVLSAFF. The chain combines TRBV12-5 with TRBJ1-1; no clear D. Trimming shortened V by 0 bases and J by 11 bases, and 7 bases separated the two germline ends. The CDR3 contains 11 residues. Germline CDR1 is LGHNT and CDR2 is FRNRAP.

This clone was observed a single time. This sequence joins TRBV5-5 and TRBJ2-7, with D perhaps matching TRBD1 or TRBD2 (5 bases each). CDR3 length equals 14 residues. V shed 4 bases and J shed 4 bases, with 15 bases lying between them. Germline lookup yields CDR1 SGHKS and CDR2 YYEKEE (reference sequence). This chain's CDR3 is CASSDSGTSYEQYF. In nucleotides, the CDR3 is TGTGCCAGCAGCGACTCCGGGACCTCTTACGAGCAGTACTTC.

The chain recombines TRBV19 with TRBJ2-5; 7 positions agree with TRBD2. The V and J ends lost 1 base and 6 bases, in that order; junction bases with no gene match: 8. The CDR3 length is 15 residues. Germline CDR1 is LNHDA and CDR2 is SQIVND (reference sequence). For the CDR3, the DNA is TGTGCCAGTAGTATAGCTCTCGGGACTACTCAGACCCAGTACTTC. Its protein is CASSIALGTTQTQYF.

The V and J genes are TRBV7-9 and TRBJ1-1, with D unclear. CDR1 is SEHNR, CDR2 FQNEAQ, per germline (reference sequence). V lost 0 bases to trimming and J lost 2 bases, with 4 bases between them. The CDR3 spans 13 residues. In nucleotides, the CDR3 is TGTGCCAGCAGCTTAGCCCAAAACACTGAAGCTTTCTTT. It encodes CASSLAQNTEAFF.

A few counts support this clone. This rearrangement joins TRBV5-1 to TRBJ2-7, with D possibly being TRBD2 (5 bases). Germline-derived CDR1 and CDR2 are SGHRS and YFSETQ. V was trimmed by 7 bases and J by 0 bases, leaving 8 bases between them. The CDR3 covers 12 residues. CDR3 coding DNA: TGCGCCAGCGCCGAGGGCTCCTACGAGCAGTACTTC. Translating it yields CASAEGSYEQYF.

The V call is TRBV18, the J call TRBJ2-7, with TRBD2 identical over 8 bases. Germline V gene data show CDR1 as KGHSH and CDR2 as LQKENI. This CDR3 contains 16 residues. The J segment lost 4 bases and the V segment lost 0 bases, leaving 8 bases of the junction unmatched. CDR3 in DNA: TGTGCCAGCTCACCACCGGGCACTAGCGGACAATACGAGCAGTACTTC. This sequence encodes CASSPPGTSGQYEQYF.

This clone was seen a single time. J is TRBJ1-1 and V is TRBV5-1, with D possibly TRBD1 on 5 matching bases. The germline V gene has CDR1 SGHRS and CDR2 YFSETQ. V was trimmed by 1 base and J by 3 bases, leaving 13 bases between them. This CDR3 has 15 residues. CDR3 loop: CASSLQAGGYTEAFF. CDR3 coding DNA: TGCGCCAGCAGCTTGCAGGCCGGGGGATACACTGAAGCTTTCTTT. The full variable domain, rest sourced from reference TRBV5-1 and TRBJ1-1, is KAGVTQTPRYLIKTRGQQVTLSCSPISGHRSVSWYQQTPGQGLQFLFEYFSETQRNKGNFPGRFSGRQFSNSRSEMNVSTLELGDSALYLCASSLQAGGYTEAFFGQGTRLTVV.

This chain joins TRBV7-9 and TRBJ2-3; TRBD2 agrees at 13 bases. Germline loops: CDR1 SEHNR, CDR2 FQNEAQ (reference sequence). The CDR3 length is 17 residues. With V trimmed by 3 bases and J by 6 bases, 9 bases remained unmatched. The CDR3 loop reads CASSFSGTSGTMDTQYF. The CDR3 DNA sequence: TGTGCCAGCAGCTTTTCCGGGACTAGCGGGACAATGGATACGCAGTATTTT.

The genes are TRBV27 and TRBJ1-1; weak D call: TRBD1 (6 bases). The V end lost 6 bases, the J end lost 4 bases, and 21 bases lay between the germline ends. Germline V CDR1 and CDR2: MNHEY, SMNVEV (reference sequence). CDR3 length: 16 residues. Here the CDR3 DNA reads TGTGCCAGCAGCCATACGTCACAGGGTCTGGGCACTGAAGCTTTCTTT. The encoded protein is CASSHTSQGLGTEAFF.